This T cell receptor (beta chain) was observed in a study of identical twins. Study conclusions and caveats: Among out-of-frame alpha sequences shared by twins, low generation probability occurred in excess. Analyses based on zero insertions could be partly confounded by invariant MAIT and iNKT cells.

A universal primer site was added by template switching, and unique molecular identifiers were carried by the cDNA. TCRdb reprocessed the 5' RACE reads via MiXCR and lists one record per CDR3 protein. The sample contains 350,000 to 450,000 distinct CDR3 sequences, roughly 18% of which appear only once. Only healthy Caucasians were enrolled as donors. This clonotype came up a few times. Its specificity is unknown. The CDR3 is made up of 13 amino acids. Trimming pared 2 bases from V and 6 bases from J, leaving 11 bases between. This receptor was obtained from a man between 50 and 59 years old in good health. V is TRBV12-3 or TRBV12-4 and J is TRBJ2-7; no firm D call. The sequencing sample was made of naive T cells sorted from blood. Written as DNA, the CDR3 is TGTGCCAGCAGTTTACCTCCTCTCCTCGAGCAGTACTTC. This translates into CASSLPPLLEQYF.